A single sample is the source of the 32 T cell receptor beta chains below, sequenced in a study of shared clonotypes between healthy human individuals. Assay: immunoSEQ multiplex PCR; the TCRdb copy retains only in-frame clones and omits some. Of about 2 million clones listed, about 95% are singletons. Naive CD8 cells lacked CD45RO, underwent positive selection for CCR7 and left out terminally differentiated effector memory CD45RA+ cells. The sample consisted of naive CD8+ T cells sorted from blood. Receptors were obtained from a young man in good health.

The chain recombines TRBV10-3 with TRBJ2-5; tentative D call: TRBD2 (6 bases). In germline, CDR1 is ENHRY, CDR2 SYGVKD. V dropped 0 bases and J dropped 4 bases, with 18 bases sitting between them. The CDR3 covers 17 residues. CDR3 sequence (DNA): TGTGCCATCAGTGAGTCGTTTCAGGGAGGCCTCTCAGAGACCCAGTACTTC. Translation: CAISESFQGGLSETQYF.

The J gene is TRBJ2-7, the V gene TRBV11-2, with TRBD1 matching 7 bases. Germline V gene data show CDR1 as SGHAT and CDR2 as FQNNGV. The CDR3 is made up of 15 amino acids. V gave up 1 base and J gave up 3 bases; unmatched junction bases: 6. The CDR3 region is CASSLVQGVFYEQYF. In DNA form, the CDR3 reads TGTGCCAGCAGCTTAGTCCAGGGGGTCTTCTACGAGCAGTACTTC.

The chain is built from TRBV29-1 and TRBJ2-2; 11 nucleotides match TRBD1. Germline V gene sequence: CDR1 SQVTM, CDR2 ANQGSEA. The length of the CDR3 is 15 residues. V gave up 8 bases and J gave up 4 bases; unmatched junction bases: 9. In DNA form, the CDR3 reads TGCAGCATCGAATCCGGGACAGGGGGCACCGGGGAGCTGTTTTTT. Amino acids: CSIESGTGGTGELFF.

This clone was observed once. This sequence joins TRBV12-5 and TRBJ2-7; 7 bases map to TRBD2. Losses at the gene ends were 1 base for V and 1 base for J; bases not matched to a gene: 10. The CDR3 totals 17 residues. CDR1 and CDR2 (germline): LGHNT, FRNRAP. The CDR3 bases are TGTGCTAGTGGTTTGGGGATTCTGAGCGGGAAGTCCTACGAGCAGTACTTC. Amino acids: CASGLGILSGKSYEQYF.

This clone has only one observation. V gene TRBV28 combines with J gene TRBJ2-7, with D perhaps matching TRBD1 (5 bases). This CDR3 is 14 amino acids long. CDR1 is MDHEN and CDR2 is SYDVKM in the germline V gene. Trimming left V 3 bases short and J 5 bases short, with 14 bases between. The CDR3 spells CASSFSGPVDEQYF. For the CDR3, the DNA is TGTGCCAGCAGTTTCTCAGGGCCTGTCGACGAGCAGTACTTC.

This sequence joins TRBV2 and TRBJ1-5; D not certain. Germline CDR1 SNHLY, CDR2 FYNNEI. CDR3 length: 15 residues. V dropped 6 bases and J dropped 7 bases, with 19 bases sitting between them. CDR3 nucleotides: TGTGCCAGCAGCCCGTCGTACGGAGTACGGCAGCCCCAGCATTTT. This translates into CASSPSYGVRQPQHF.

The J gene is TRBJ2-7, the V gene TRBV10-3; 8 positions match TRBD1. The CDR3 length is 14 residues. Germline loops: CDR1 ENHRY, CDR2 SYGVKD. After removal of 6 bases from V and 0 bases from J, the junction contained 4 bases not matched to a gene. CDR3 region: CAISWGQDSYEQYF. As DNA, the CDR3 is TGTGCCATCAGCTGGGGACAGGACTCCTACGAGCAGTACTTC.

The J gene is TRBJ1-2, the V gene TRBV6-5; D ambiguous. The CDR3 is 15 amino acids. V was trimmed by 4 bases and J by 4 bases, leaving 16 bases between them. Germline V gene sequence: CDR1 MNHEY, CDR2 SVGAGI. The CDR3 bases are TGTGCCAGCAGTTCGGCTCCGGACGGTCCCTATGGCTACACCTTC. It specifies CASSSAPDGPYGYTF.

The chain is built from TRBV28 and TRBJ2-7; D possibly matches TRBD1 or TRBD2 (6 bases each). The germline CDR1 and CDR2 sequences are MDHEN and SYDVKM. The CDR3 contains 15 residues. With 3 bases removed from V and 2 bases from J, the gap between germline ends came to 14 bases. Here the CDR3 reads CASSFRGASAYEQYF. CDR3 nucleotides: TGTGCCAGCAGTTTTAGGGGGGCCTCCGCCTACGAGCAGTACTTC.

The CDR3 DNA is TGTGCCAGCAGTTGGCAGGGGGTAGGGGAGCTGTTTTTT. Translated: CASSWQGVGELFF. V usage is TRBV27 and J usage is TRBJ2-2, with 7 bases lining up with TRBD1. From germline, CDR1 is MNHEY and CDR2 SMNVEV (reference sequence). V gave up 4 bases and J gave up 8 bases; unmatched junction bases: 4. This CDR3 has 13 amino acids.

With regard to this clone: Other nucleotide sequences in the sample specify the same CDR3. The V and J genes are TRBV9 and TRBJ2-5; TRBD2 aligns across 9 bases. The germline V gene encodes CDR1 SGDLS and CDR2 YYNGEE. This CDR3 comprises 15 residues. The V gene end was trimmed by 0 bases and the J gene end by 5 bases; junction bases not matched to a gene: 5. The CDR3: CASSVGLAEQETQYF. The CDR3 DNA follows: TGTGCCAGCAGCGTAGGACTAGCGGAACAGGAGACCCAGTACTTC.

The V gene is TRBV15, the J gene TRBJ2-3; 14 nucleotides agree with TRBD2. Germline V gene sequence: CDR1 LNHNV, CDR2 YYDKDF (reference sequence). The V segment lost 1 base and the J segment 6 bases; nucleotides outside the gene matches: 6. CDR3 length: 17 residues. As DNA, the CDR3 is TGTGCCACCAGCAGAGGGGGACTAGCGGGAGAGTCCGATACGCAGTATTTT. The encoded protein is CATSRGGLAGESDTQYF.

Details on this clone: The sample holds other DNA sequences that translate to the same CDR3. The CDR3 DNA follows: TGTGCCGGTGGACAGGGTCGGGAGACCCAGTACTTC. Translating it yields CAGGQGRETQYF. This chain joins TRBV30 and TRBJ2-5; TRBD1 matches at 8 bases. The CDR3 totals 12 residues. Per the germline V gene, CDR1 is GTSNPN and CDR2 is SVGIG (reference sequence). The trim removed 8 bases at V and 5 bases at J, leaving 7 bases unmatched.

The chain employs TRBV14 and TRBJ2-1; a weak D match, TRBD1 (5 bases). The V end was cut by 1 base, the J end by 3 bases, with 19 bases between. The germline V gene encodes CDR1 SGHDN and CDR2 FVKESK. The CDR3 is 18 amino acids. As DNA, the CDR3 is TGTGCCAGCAGCCAAGGAGAAGGGGATCCCCTTCGCTACAATGAGCAGTTCTTC. Protein sequence: CASSQGEGDPLRYNEQFF.

Note on this clone: Other DNA sequences in this sample translate to the same CDR3. V gene TRBV27 combines with J gene TRBJ2-3, with 9 bases fitting TRBD2. Germline V gene data show CDR1 as MNHEY and CDR2 as SMNVEV (reference sequence). The CDR3 runs to 14 residues. Losses at the gene ends were 3 bases for V and 3 bases for J; bases not matched to a gene: 1. CDR3 sequence reads: CASSFLAGTDTQYF. DNA for the CDR3: TGTGCCAGCAGTTTCCTAGCGGGAACAGATACGCAGTATTTT.

The chain carries TRBV10-3 and TRBJ2-3; the match to TRBD1 covers 7 bases. Per the germline V gene, CDR1 is ENHRY and CDR2 is SYGVKD. Trimming took 3 bases from V and 2 from J; bases not matched to a gene: 5. The CDR3 is 15 residues long. The CDR3 region has the DNA TGTGCCATCAGTGATCCGACAGGGACCACAGATACGCAGTATTTT. The encoded protein is CAISDPTGTTDTQYF.

Comments on this clone: Other DNA sequences in the same sample also yield this CDR3. The V call is TRBV11-2, the J call TRBJ2-3, with unresolved D. This CDR3 is 14 amino acids long. Germline V CDR1 and CDR2: SGHAT, FQNNGV. The germline V and J ends were trimmed by 1 base and 1 base, with 6 bases remaining between them. The CDR3 nucleotides read TGTGCCAGCAGCTTAGGCGGACGCACAGATACGCAGTATTTT. Its protein product is CASSLGGRTDTQYF.

The chain carries TRBV7-8 and TRBJ2-5, with TRBD2 matching over 9 bases. The CDR3 is 16 residues long. From germline, CDR1 is SGHVS and CDR2 FQNEAQ. V lost 5 bases, J lost 4 bases, and 11 bases stayed unmatched. The CDR3 DNA sequence: TGTGCCAGCAGCCCCGGGTTAGCGGGAGTCATAGAGACCCAGTACTTC. As protein: CASSPGLAGVIETQYF.

Remarks on this clone: In the same sample, other DNA sequences code for this CDR3. The V and J genes are TRBV5-4 and TRBJ2-5; no reliable D call. Germline V gene data show CDR1 as SGHNT and CDR2 as YYREEE (reference sequence). Trimming left V 1 base short and J 4 bases short, with 5 bases between. This CDR3 has 12 residues. CDR3 nucleotides: TGTGCCAGCAGCTTGACGGGAGAGACCCAGTACTTC. Its translation is CASSLTGETQYF.

The V and J genes are TRBV27 and TRBJ1-5; the D is unclear. Trimming left V 1 base short and J 5 bases short, with 6 bases between. The CDR3 has 13 residues. The germline CDR1 and CDR2 sequences are MNHEY and SMNVEV (reference sequence). CDR3 sequence (DNA): TGTGCCAGCAGTTTATATAGGGATCAGCCCCAGCATTTT. Its protein is CASSLYRDQPQHF.

The J gene is TRBJ2-1, the V gene TRBV2; TRBD2 agrees at 11 bases. The CDR3 extends over 13 amino acids. CDR1 is SNHLY, CDR2 FYNNEI, per germline. V dropped 8 bases and J dropped 7; count of bases not matched to a gene: 4. CDR3 nucleotides: TGTGCCAGCGAGCCTAGCGGGAGGAATGAGCAGTTCTTC. This translates into CASEPSGRNEQFF.

The chain links TRBV15 to TRBJ2-1, with unresolved D. The CDR3 is made up of 17 amino acids. Looked up from germline, CDR1 is LNHNV and CDR2 is YYDKDF (reference sequence). Trimming removed 3 bases from V and 5 bases from J, with 20 bases in between. CDR3 DNA sequence: TGTGCCACCAGCAGCCCCGAAGTTATCGGCAGGCACAATGAGCAGTTCTTC. It yields the protein CATSSPEVIGRHNEQFF.

This chain joins TRBV11-2 and TRBJ2-7; 7 bases align to TRBD1. Germline assignment: CDR1 SGHAT and CDR2 FQNNGV. The junction had 5 bases not matched to a gene; V was cut back by 0 bases and J by 3 bases. The CDR3 has 15 amino acids. CDR3 nucleotides: TGTGCCAGCAGCTTAGACGGACAGGTCCTCTACGAGCAGTACTTC. Translation: CASSLDGQVLYEQYF.

This clone appeared once. The chain carries TRBV6-5 and TRBJ2-6; no clear D gene. Trimming removed 6 bases at V and 0 bases at J, with 6 bases between. CDR1 MNHEY and CDR2 SVGAGI come from the germline V gene. This CDR3 contains 14 residues. The CDR3 DNA follows: TGTGCCAGCAGGGTGGGCTCTGGGGCCAACGTCCTGACTTTC. The encoded protein is CASRVGSGANVLTF.

This chain links TRBV4-1 with TRBJ2-2; D is unclear. Germline CDR1 is MGHRA and CDR2 is YSYEKL. The CDR3 runs to 12 residues. V was cut by 8 bases and J by 1 base, with 5 bases left in between. CDR3 sequence reads: CASRGNTGELFF. Written as DNA, the CDR3 is TGCGCCAGCCGCGGGAACACCGGGGAGCTGTTTTTT.

The rearrangement uses TRBV19 and TRBJ2-7, with D hard to call. Trimming stripped 3 bases from V and 4 bases from J, with 13 bases between. This CDR3 has 14 amino acids. Germline CDR1 and CDR2: LNHDA and SQIVND (reference sequence). As DNA, the CDR3 is TGTGCCAGTAGTATTCAGGTCCAGGCGTACGAGCAGTACTTC. Amino acid sequence: CASSIQVQAYEQYF.

The chain is built from TRBV11-2 and TRBJ2-7; 9 nucleotides agree with TRBD1. The CDR3 totals 14 residues. V gave up 5 bases and J gave up 3 bases; unmatched junction bases: 5. Germline V lookup: CDR1 SGHAT, CDR2 FQNNGV. The DNA of the CDR3 is TGTGCCAGCAGCCCCGGACAGGGGAACTACGAGCAGTACTTC. Residues: CASSPGQGNYEQYF.

The chain uses TRBV4-1 and TRBJ2-7; tentatively, D is TRBD1 (5 bases). The CDR3 consists of 14 residues. Germline V gene sequence: CDR1 MGHRA, CDR2 YSYEKL. The V gene lost 6 bases and the J gene lost 6 bases, with 18 bases spanning the gap. In DNA, the CDR3 is TGCGCCAGCAGTCCTCGCCAGGGTCCCGGCGAGCAGTACTTC. Its translation is CASSPRQGPGEQYF.

The V call is TRBV2, the J call TRBJ2-6, with 7 nucleotides matching TRBD1. The CDR3 is made up of 17 amino acids. The junction had 8 bases not matched to a gene; V was cut back by 6 bases and J by 0 bases. Germline V lookup: CDR1 SNHLY, CDR2 FYNNEI. DNA of the CDR3: TGTGCCAGCAGCGGACAGGATTCAAGCTCTGGGGCCAACGTCCTGACTTTC. This sequence encodes CASSGQDSSSGANVLTF.

The chain carries TRBV2 and TRBJ2-7; D not resolved. Trimming stripped 6 bases from V and 3 bases from J, with 12 bases between. Looked up from germline, CDR1 is SNHLY and CDR2 is FYNNEI. The CDR3 has 13 amino acids. Here the CDR3 reads CASRPGFIYEQYF. Here the CDR3 DNA reads TGTGCCAGCAGGCCCGGGTTTATCTACGAGCAGTACTTC.

The V gene is TRBV27, the J gene TRBJ2-1; D uncertain. V dropped 4 bases and J dropped 9 bases, with 28 bases sitting between them. This CDR3 contains 18 residues. The germline CDR1 and CDR2 sequences are MNHEY and SMNVEV (reference sequence). CDR3 amino acids: CASSSPHDLPIRVGEQFF. Written as DNA, the CDR3 is TGTGCCAGCAGTTCTCCTCACGACCTGCCTATTCGTGTCGGTGAGCAGTTCTTC.

The CDR3 here is CAWSDEGRWNSPLHF. CDR3 nucleotide sequence: TGTGCCTGGAGTGACGAGGGCCGCTGGAATTCACCCCTCCACTTT. The chain links TRBV30 to TRBJ1-6; D unresolved. The CDR3 loop spans 15 amino acids. Germline CDR1 GTSNPN, CDR2 SVGIG (reference sequence). Trimming removed 1 base from V and 7 bases from J, with 14 bases in between.